These 19 T cell receptor beta chains share one sample of origin, sequenced in a study of cytomegalovirus exposure and HLA in healthy donors. Use of 60 Vbeta and 13 Jbeta primers characterized the PCR. Assay used: immunoSEQ multiplex PCR; TCRdb lists only in-frame clones, some missing. The table includes 110,000 to 150,000 clones, about 82% detected once. Material: PBMCs. The receptor source for this set is a woman in her thirties or forties in good health and CMV-seropositive.

The chain joins TRBV5-4 to TRBJ2-3, with 12 bases matching TRBD2. V shed 4 bases and J 3 bases; nucleotides not matched to a gene: 3. Germline CDR1 is SGHNT and CDR2 is YYREEE (reference sequence). The CDR3 is 15 amino acids. CDR3 in DNA: TGTGCCAGCAGCCTAGCGGGGGGGCCAACAGATACGCAGTATTTT. Its translation is CASSLAGGPTDTQYF. The full variable domain, rest sourced from reference TRBV5-4 and TRBJ2-3, is ETGVTQSPTHLIKTRGQQVTLRCSSQSGHNTVSWYQQALGQGPQFIFQYYREEENGRGNFPPRFSGLQFPNYSSELNVNALELDDSALYLCASSLAGGPTDTQYFGPGTRLTVL.

The V and J genes are TRBV4-2 and TRBJ2-1, with D possibly TRBD1 on 6 matching bases. V gave up 0 bases and J gave up 10 bases, with 13 bases separating them. Germline lookup yields CDR1 LGHNA and CDR2 YNFKEQ. This CDR3 is 14 amino acids long. The CDR3 sequence: CASSQDEGDGEQFF. The CDR3, as DNA: TGTGCCAGCAGCCAAGATGAGGGGGATGGCGAGCAGTTCTTC.

The chain joins TRBV30 to TRBJ2-3, with TRBD2 as a possible D gene (6 bases). Trimming cost V 0 bases and J 5 bases, with 12 bases left between them. The CDR3 consists of 14 residues. Germline CDR1 GTSNPN, CDR2 SVGIG (reference sequence). The CDR3: CAWSVLAAKDTQYF. In nucleotides, the CDR3 is TGTGCCTGGAGTGTATTAGCGGCCAAAGATACGCAGTATTTT.

This clone was seen only a few times. The V gene is TRBV7-2, the J gene TRBJ2-7; TRBD2 matches 7 bases. V dropped 4 bases and J dropped 2; count of bases not matched to a gene: 5. Germline-derived CDR1 and CDR2 are SGHTA and FQGNSA. This CDR3 region has 14 residues. The CDR3 sequence: CASSSTGTTYEQYF. As DNA, the CDR3 is TGTGCCAGCAGCTCAACCGGGACTACCTACGAGCAGTACTTC.

Only a few counts were recorded for this clone. The chain has TRBV5-1 and TRBJ1-1; D remains unclear. The CDR3 totals 14 residues. Germline V gives CDR1 SGHRS, CDR2 YFSETQ. The V and J ends lost 4 bases and 4 bases respectively, with 14 bases between them. The CDR3 spells CASSPREGGTEAFF. CDR3 DNA sequence: TGCGCCAGCAGCCCTCGAGAGGGCGGCACTGAAGCTTTCTTT. Drawing the rest from reference TRBV5-1 and TRBJ1-1, the complete variable domain is KAGVTQTPRYLIKTRGQQVTLSCSPISGHRSVSWYQQTPGQGLQFLFEYFSETQRNKGNFPGRFSGRQFSNSRSEMNVSTLELGDSALYLCASSPREGGTEAFFGQGTRLTVV.

CDR3 protein: CASTVTGGNNSPLHF. CDR3 in DNA: TGTGCCAGCACTGTGACAGGGGGGAATAATTCACCCCTCCACTTT. The chain has TRBV19 and TRBJ1-6; TRBD1 agrees at 9 bases. J lost 5 bases, V lost 9 bases, and 8 bases had no gene match. Per the germline V gene, CDR1 is LNHDA and CDR2 is SQIVND (reference sequence). The CDR3 sequence is 15 residues long.

The chain employs TRBV30 and TRBJ2-5; 9 bases map to TRBD1. The J call is doubtful: the DNA matches TRBJ2-7 better. Germline assignment: CDR1 GTSNPN and CDR2 SVGIG (reference sequence). There are 12 residues in the CDR3. CDR3 in DNA: TGTGCCTGGCAACAGGGGGCTTACGAGCAGTACTTC. The encoded protein is CAWQQGAYEQYF.

As DNA, the CDR3 is TGTGCCAGCAGTGAGTGGACTAGCGTAAGGAATGAGCAGTTCTTC. Its protein is CASSEWTSVRNEQFF. The chain couples TRBV2 to TRBJ2-1, with TRBD2 matching 9 bases. CDR1 is SNHLY and CDR2 is FYNNEI in the germline V gene. This CDR3 is built from 15 residues. The V gene end was trimmed by 3 bases and the J gene end by 7 bases; junction bases not matched to a gene: 7. Combining the CDR3 with reference TRBV2 and TRBJ2-1 gives the whole variable domain EPEVTQTPSHQVTQMGQEVILRCVPISNHLYFYWYRQILGQKVEFLVSFYNNEISEKSEIFDDQFSVERPDGSNFTLKIRSTKLEDSAMYFCASSEWTSVRNEQFFGPGTRLTVL.

CDR3 protein: CASNIQGSNTEAFF. CDR3 nucleotide sequence: TGTGCCAGCAACATACAGGGGTCTAACACTGAAGCTTTCTTT. The genes are TRBV7-9 and TRBJ1-1, with 7 bases aligning to TRBD1. Germline CDR1 reads SEHNR; CDR2 reads FQNEAQ (reference sequence). This CDR3 has 14 residues. V was clipped by 7 bases and J by 2 bases; unmatched bases: 7.

The rearrangement joins TRBV9 to TRBJ2-7; perhaps TRBD2 as D (6 bases). With 0 bases removed from V and 6 bases from J, the gap between germline ends came to 10 bases. Germline V gene data show CDR1 as SGDLS and CDR2 as YYNGEE. The CDR3 loop spans 13 amino acids. CDR3 residues: CASSVEGLGEQYF. CDR3 in DNA: TGTGCCAGCAGCGTAGAGGGACTCGGCGAGCAGTACTTC.

This chain uses TRBV6-6 with TRBJ2-7; 11 positions agree with TRBD2. V lost 6 bases, J lost 5 bases, and 12 bases stayed unmatched. CDR1 MNHNY and CDR2 SVGAGI come from the germline V gene (reference sequence). The CDR3 loop spans 16 amino acids. The CDR3 spells CASSPKKVAGGNEQYF. CDR3 bases: TGTGCCAGCAGCCCCAAGAAGGTAGCGGGAGGGAACGAGCAGTACTTC.

The chain joins TRBV7-9 to TRBJ2-7; 12 bases are shared with TRBD1. After removal of 4 bases from V and 0 bases from J, the junction contained 13 bases not matched to a gene. Germline CDR1 SEHNR, CDR2 FQNEAQ (reference sequence). The CDR3 has 19 residues. The CDR3 nucleotides read TGTGCCAGCAGCTCCCGCGGGACAGGGGGCGGATGGCCCTCCTACGAGCAGTACTTC. Encoded protein: CASSSRGTGGGWPSYEQYF.

This clone was recorded once. This CDR3 reads CASSFTGVPADEQYF. The CDR3, as DNA: TGTGCCAGCAGTTTTACAGGGGTCCCTGCCGACGAGCAGTACTTC. The genes are TRBV6-6 and TRBJ2-7; 7 bases fit TRBD1. V shed 4 bases, J shed 5 bases, and the junction held 11 bases outside the gene matches. Germline CDR1 is MNHNY and CDR2 is SVGAGI (reference sequence). This CDR3 comprises 15 residues.

The chain carries TRBV15 and TRBJ1-6; 9 bases line up with TRBD1. V was clipped by 3 bases and J by 5 bases; unmatched bases: 8. The germline gives CDR1 LNHNV, CDR2 YYDKDF (reference sequence). CDR3 size: 17 residues. The CDR3 loop is CATSRIFRTGDNSPLHF. For the CDR3, the DNA is TGTGCCACCAGCAGGATCTTTCGGACAGGGGATAATTCACCCCTCCACTTT.

The rearrangement uses TRBV18 and TRBJ1-5, with a possible D match to TRBD1 (6 bases). The V end was cut by 3 bases, the J end by 4 bases, with 10 bases between. From germline, CDR1 is KGHSH and CDR2 LQKENI. CDR3 length: 14 amino acids. The CDR3 region is CASSPDSPNQPQHF. CDR3 sequence (DNA): TGTGCCAGCTCACCGGACAGCCCTAATCAGCCCCAGCATTTT.

This clone appeared a few times. This sequence joins TRBV2 and TRBJ1-2, with no clear D. The CDR3 totals 13 residues. Germline CDR1 is SNHLY and CDR2 is FYNNEI. Trimming shortened V by 10 bases and J by 8 bases, and 20 bases separated the two germline ends. DNA for the CDR3: TGTGCCACCCAAAGTGTACTGCAGCGGGGCTACACCTTC. This encodes CATQSVLQRGYTF.

The chain carries TRBV9 and TRBJ2-1; TRBD2 matches 9 bases. The germline CDR1 and CDR2 sequences are SGDLS and YYNGEE. The CDR3 is 15 residues long. V gave up 1 base and J gave up 10 bases; unmatched junction bases: 9. CDR3 bases: TGTGCCAGCAGCGTATCTGCGGGGGGGCCCAGGGAGCAGTTCTTC. This codes for CASSVSAGGPREQFF.

This rearrangement joins TRBV4-2 to TRBJ1-4, with D possibly matching TRBD1 (6 bases). The ends were cut back, 1 base at V and 8 bases at J, with 11 bases in the middle. Germline-derived CDR1 and CDR2 are LGHNA and YNFKEQ. This CDR3 spans 14 amino acids. DNA of the CDR3: TGTGCCAGCAGCCAAGTCCAGGGGTCGGAAAAACTGTTTTTT. This codes for CASSQVQGSEKLFF.

This chain joins TRBV5-6 and TRBJ2-1; no firm D call. There are 11 residues in the CDR3. Trimming removed 3 bases at V and 13 bases at J, with 11 bases between. CDR1 is SGHDT, CDR2 YYEEEE, per germline. CDR3 residues: CASSSSLLQFF. CDR3 nucleotide sequence: TGTGCCAGCAGCTCGTCGTTACTACAGTTCTTC. The whole variable domain, remainder taken from reference TRBV5-6 and TRBJ2-1, is DAGVTQSPTHLIKTRGQQVTLRCSPKSGHDTVSWYQQALGQGPQFIFQYYEEEERQRGNFPDRFSGHQFPNYSSELNVNALLLGDSALYLCASSSSLLQFFGPGTRLTVL.